What follows describes a single T cell receptor beta chain. Its specificity is not known. Time point of the sample: blood 2 weeks post-SBRT. The treatment denotes: 15 Gy SBRT to primary tumor, nephrectomy 4 weeks later. This renal cell carcinoma was of the clear cell type. The data originate from a study of radiation and T cells in renal cell carcinoma. The V gene lost 4 bases and the J gene lost 15 bases, with 16 bases spanning the gap. The CDR3 length is 12 residues. CDR1 LNHDA and CDR2 SQIVND come from the germline V gene (reference sequence). Sequenced by immunoSEQ multiplex PCR; TCRdb stores in-frame clones only, minus some. The sample lists some 150,000 clones; around 90% were seen once. General observations from the study: Pretreatment tumor biopsies were lacking, so baseline clonotypes are unknown.

The receptor comes from a woman aged 45 to 65 with renal cell carcinoma. This specimen was blood, taken from a patient whose treatment included radiotherapy and nephrectomy. J is TRBJ2-1 and V is TRBV19; D gene uncertain. In DNA form, the CDR3 reads TGTGCCAGTAGTACTTCAGAGAGTCCGCGGTTCTTC. Protein product: CASSTSESPRFF.